Following are 14 T cell receptor beta chains from one sample sequenced in a study of human T cells and chemical hapten exposure. This sample's time point: healthy volunteer bleed at 6 weeks. Blood, whole and unfractionated, served as the source for total RNA extraction. MiXCR was run by TCRdb on the RACE reads, yielding one entry per CDR3 protein. The table includes 65,000 or so distinct CDR3 sequences, approximately 6.1% detected once. Material: whole blood. The origin of the receptors is a female donor in good health. Some clones in this sample may be carry-over from other donors' samples.

There are many counts of this clonotype. The CDR3 coding sequence is TGTGCCAGCAGTACACAACAGGGTTACACTGAAGCTTTCTTT. Its protein product is CASSTQQGYTEAFF. The chain couples TRBV2 to TRBJ1-1; a weak D match, TRBD1 (6 bases). V dropped 5 bases and J dropped 3 bases, with 13 bases sitting between them. This CDR3 comprises 14 residues. Germline CDR1 SNHLY, CDR2 FYNNEI.

This clonotype was counted ten times or more. The chain has TRBV30 and TRBJ1-2; 7 bases align to TRBD1. V shed 3 bases and J 4 bases; nucleotides not matched to a gene: 11. The CDR3 runs to 15 residues. Germline-derived CDR1 and CDR2 are GTSNPN and SVGIG (reference sequence). In DNA, the CDR3 is TGTGCCTGGAGAATAGGGGGCGCCGAGATCTATGGCTACACCTTC. Protein product: CAWRIGGAEIYGYTF.

This clonotype was seen a few times. The chain has TRBV7-2 and TRBJ2-7; 9 bases align to TRBD1. Germline assignment: CDR1 SGHTA and CDR2 FQGNSA. CDR3 length: 14 amino acids. Trimming cost V 5 bases and J 3 bases; bases outside gene matches: 5. The CDR3 DNA follows: TGTGCCAGCAGCGAGAACAGGGGGCTCTACGAGCAGTACTTC. This sequence encodes CASSENRGLYEQYF.

This clonotype was seen a few times. J is TRBJ2-3 and V is TRBV11-2, with TRBD1 matching 8 bases. Germline loops: CDR1 SGHAT, CDR2 FQNNGV. V dropped 0 bases and J dropped 3; count of bases not matched to a gene: 5. The CDR3 runs to 16 residues. DNA for the CDR3: TGTGCCAGCAGCTTAGAGGGACAGGCGTATACAGATACGCAGTATTTT. This sequence encodes CASSLEGQAYTDTQYF.

This clonotype was detected ten times or more. V is TRBV29-1 and J is TRBJ1-2; D is undetermined. Germline-derived CDR1 and CDR2 are SQVTM and ANQGSEA. With 4 bases removed from V and 8 bases from J, the gap between germline ends came to 14 bases. The CDR3 contains 12 residues. The CDR3 DNA reads TGCAGCGTTGGCGCCACTCAAGAAGGCTACACCTTC. Protein product: CSVGATQEGYTF.

This clonotype was detected a few times. The J gene is TRBJ2-1, the V gene TRBV10-3; D gene ambiguous. Trimming stripped 3 bases from V and 9 bases from J, with 15 bases between. Germline V CDR1 and CDR2: ENHRY, SYGVKD. The CDR3 covers 14 residues. The CDR3 nucleotides read TGTGCCATCAGTGATCGGGTCGGAACTGGTGAGCAGTTCTTC. This sequence encodes CAISDRVGTGEQFF.

This clonotype was found a few times. The CDR3 protein is CSARVGTYQETQYF. The CDR3 DNA is TGCAGTGCTAGAGTGGGGACCTACCAAGAGACCCAGTACTTC. The V gene is TRBV20-1, the J gene TRBJ2-5; D is tentatively TRBD1 or TRBD2 (5 bases each). Trimming stripped 1 base from V and 0 bases from J, with 9 bases between. Germline CDR1 DFQATT, CDR2 SNEGSKA (reference sequence). CDR3 size: 14 residues.

This clonotype was recorded once. A much more abundant neighbour one base away suggests this may be a read error. The rearrangement uses TRBV12-3 or TRBV12-4 and TRBJ1-1; 8 nucleotides line up with TRBD1. The CDR3 runs to 13 residues. CDR3 bases: TGTGACAGCAGGGTTCGGACAGGGACTGAAGCTTTCTTT. This encodes CDSRVRTGTEAFF.

This clonotype was observed at least ten times. The chain couples TRBV28 to TRBJ1-1; tentative D call: TRBD1 (5 bases). Per the germline V gene, CDR1 is MDHEN and CDR2 is SYDVKM. Trimming took 5 bases from V and 3 from J, leaving 16 bases between them. The CDR3 is 15 amino acids. CDR3 in DNA: TGTGCCAGCAGTCCGGTGGGGGGAGGGCACACTGAAGCTTTCTTT. It codes for CASSPVGGGHTEAFF.

There are many counts of this clonotype. The V call is TRBV3-1, the J call TRBJ2-7; 8 nucleotides agree with TRBD2. The CDR3 runs 17 residues. Germline V CDR1 and CDR2: LGHDT, YNNKEL (reference sequence). Germline trimming cut 4 bases from V and 0 bases from J; bases unmatched to any gene: 11. CDR3: CASSPPTAGGSSYEQYF. The CDR3 nucleotides read TGTGCCAGCAGCCCCCCTACTGCGGGAGGCTCCTCCTACGAGCAGTACTTC.

This clonotype was detected many times. The chain employs TRBV10-3 and TRBJ2-7; maybe TRBD1 (5 bases). Trimming took 0 bases from V and 2 from J, leaving 11 bases between them. Per the germline V gene, CDR1 is ENHRY and CDR2 is SYGVKD. The length of the CDR3 is 15 residues. The CDR3: CAISESRQGPYEQYF. As DNA, the CDR3 is TGTGCCATCAGTGAGTCCCGGCAGGGCCCCTACGAGCAGTACTTC.

The CDR3 DNA reads as TGTGCCAGCAGACTTGGGGGCCTGGCCTACGAGCAGTACTTC. Amino acids: CASRLGGLAYEQYF. V usage is TRBV21-1 and J usage is TRBJ2-7; the table assigns TRBD1, which was not confirmed against the DNA. TRBV21-1 is noted as a pseudogene. The CDR3 has 14 amino acids.

At least ten counts were recorded for this clonotype. This sequence joins TRBV28 and TRBJ2-7, with 8 bases fitting TRBD1. Germline assignment: CDR1 MDHEN and CDR2 SYDVKM. This CDR3 spans 14 amino acids. Trimming removed 6 bases from V and 1 base from J; junction bases left unmatched: 5. The CDR3 sequence is CASSPGQVSYEQYF. CDR3 DNA sequence: TGTGCCAGCAGCCCGGGACAGGTATCCTACGAGCAGTACTTC.

In its sample, this clonotype was seen many times. The chain couples TRBV7-2 to TRBJ1-1; perhaps TRBD1 as D (6 bases). V lost 4 bases, J lost 3 bases, and 9 bases lay in between. This CDR3 has 13 amino acids. Germline V gene sequence: CDR1 SGHTA, CDR2 FQGNSA. The CDR3 sequence: CASSSQGYTEAFF. DNA of the CDR3: TGTGCCAGCAGCTCACAGGGTTACACTGAAGCTTTCTTT.